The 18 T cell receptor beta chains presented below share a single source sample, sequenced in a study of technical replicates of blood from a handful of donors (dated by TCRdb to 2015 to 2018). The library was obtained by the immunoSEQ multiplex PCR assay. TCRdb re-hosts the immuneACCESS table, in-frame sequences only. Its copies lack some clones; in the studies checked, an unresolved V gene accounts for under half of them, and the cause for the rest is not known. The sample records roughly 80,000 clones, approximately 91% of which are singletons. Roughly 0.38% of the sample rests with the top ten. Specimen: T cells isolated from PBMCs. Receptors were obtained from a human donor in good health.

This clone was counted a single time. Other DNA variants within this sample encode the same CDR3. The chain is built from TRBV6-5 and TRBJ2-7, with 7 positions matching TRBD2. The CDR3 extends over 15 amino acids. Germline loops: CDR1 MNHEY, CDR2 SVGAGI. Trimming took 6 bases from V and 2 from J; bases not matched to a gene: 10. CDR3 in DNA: TGTGCCAGCAGCGAACCCGGGCTAGCGGCCTACGAGCAGTACTTC. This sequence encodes CASSEPGLAAYEQYF.

The CDR3 here is CASSQAPGFEAFF. DNA for the CDR3: TGCGCCAGCAGCCAAGCCCCGGGATTTGAAGCTTTCTTT. The chain links TRBV4-3 to TRBJ1-1; D gene ambiguous. Looked up from germline, CDR1 is LGHNA and CDR2 is YSLEER. The CDR3 consists of 13 residues. Trimming left V 1 base short and J 7 bases short, with 10 bases between.

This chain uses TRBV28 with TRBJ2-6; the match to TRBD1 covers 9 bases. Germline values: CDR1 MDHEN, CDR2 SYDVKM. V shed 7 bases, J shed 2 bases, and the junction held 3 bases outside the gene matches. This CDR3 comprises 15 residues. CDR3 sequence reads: CASTRQGAGANVLTF. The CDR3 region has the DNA TGTGCCAGCACCAGACAGGGGGCTGGGGCCAACGTCCTGACTTTC.

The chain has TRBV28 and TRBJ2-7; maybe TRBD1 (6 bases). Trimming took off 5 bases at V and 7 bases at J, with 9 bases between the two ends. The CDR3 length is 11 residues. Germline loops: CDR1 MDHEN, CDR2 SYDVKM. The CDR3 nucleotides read TGTGCCAGCAGTCTCACAGGGGAGCAGTACTTC. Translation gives CASSLTGEQYF. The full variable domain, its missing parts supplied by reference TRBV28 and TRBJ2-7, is DVKVTQSSRYLVKRTGEKVFLECVQDMDHENMFWYRQDPGLGLRLIYFSYDVKMKEKGDIPEGYSVSREKKERFSLILESASTNQTSMYLCASSLTGEQYFGPGTRLTVT.

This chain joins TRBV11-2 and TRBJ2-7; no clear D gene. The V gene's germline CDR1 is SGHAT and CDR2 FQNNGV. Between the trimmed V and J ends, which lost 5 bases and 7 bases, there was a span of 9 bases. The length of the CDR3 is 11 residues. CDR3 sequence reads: CASSLVEEQYF. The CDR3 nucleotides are TGTGCCAGCAGCCTCGTGGAGGAGCAGTACTTC.

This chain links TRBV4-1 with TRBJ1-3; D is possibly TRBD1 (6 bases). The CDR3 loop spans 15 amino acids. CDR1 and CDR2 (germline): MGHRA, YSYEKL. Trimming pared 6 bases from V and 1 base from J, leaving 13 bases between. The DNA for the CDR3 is TGCGCCAGCAGAAACTTAGGGGGATCTGGAAACACCATATATTTT. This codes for CASRNLGGSGNTIYF.

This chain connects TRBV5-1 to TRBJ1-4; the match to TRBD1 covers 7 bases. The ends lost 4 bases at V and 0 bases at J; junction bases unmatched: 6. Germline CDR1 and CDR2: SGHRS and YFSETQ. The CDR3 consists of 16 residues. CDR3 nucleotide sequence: TGCGCCAGCAGCCTAGGGGGCTCTGCAACTAATGAAAAACTGTTTTTT. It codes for CASSLGGSATNEKLFF.

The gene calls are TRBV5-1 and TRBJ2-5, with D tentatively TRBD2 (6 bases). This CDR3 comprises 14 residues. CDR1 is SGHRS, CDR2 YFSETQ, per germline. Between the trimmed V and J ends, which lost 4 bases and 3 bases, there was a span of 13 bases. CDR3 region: CASSVRDLKETQYF. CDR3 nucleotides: TGCGCCAGCAGCGTCCGGGACTTGAAAGAGACCCAGTACTTC.

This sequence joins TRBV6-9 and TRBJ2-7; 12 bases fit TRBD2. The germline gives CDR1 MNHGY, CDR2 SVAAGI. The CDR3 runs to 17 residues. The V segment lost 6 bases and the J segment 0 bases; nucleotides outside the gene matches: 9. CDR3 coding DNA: TGTGCCAGCAGACTGACTAGCGGGAGTTTTAGCTCCTACGAGCAGTACTTC. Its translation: CASRLTSGSFSSYEQYF.

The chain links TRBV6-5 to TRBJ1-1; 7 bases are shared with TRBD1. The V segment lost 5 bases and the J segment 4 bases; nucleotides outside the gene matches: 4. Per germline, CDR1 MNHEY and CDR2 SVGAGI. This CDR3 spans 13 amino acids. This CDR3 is CASSKTGITEAFF. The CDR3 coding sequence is TGTGCCAGCAGTAAGACAGGGATCACTGAAGCTTTCTTT.

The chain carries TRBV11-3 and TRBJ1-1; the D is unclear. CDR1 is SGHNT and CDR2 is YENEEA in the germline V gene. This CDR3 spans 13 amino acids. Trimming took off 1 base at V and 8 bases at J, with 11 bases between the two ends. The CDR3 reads CASSLVLQNEAFF. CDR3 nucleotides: TGTGCCAGCAGCTTAGTACTACAAAACGAAGCTTTCTTT. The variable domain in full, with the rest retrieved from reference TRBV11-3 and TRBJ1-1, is EAGVVQSPRYKIIEKKQPVAFWCNPISGHNTLYWYLQNLGQGPELLIRYENEEAVDDSQLPKDRFSAERLKGVDSTLKIQPAELGDSAVYLCASSLVLQNEAFFGQGTRLTVV.

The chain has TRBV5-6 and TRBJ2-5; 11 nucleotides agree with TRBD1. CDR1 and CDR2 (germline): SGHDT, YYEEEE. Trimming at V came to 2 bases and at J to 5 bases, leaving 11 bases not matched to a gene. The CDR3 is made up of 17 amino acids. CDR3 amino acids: CASSLIPGQGGRETQYF. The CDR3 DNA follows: TGTGCCAGCAGCTTAATACCGGGACAGGGGGGGAGGGAGACCCAGTACTTC. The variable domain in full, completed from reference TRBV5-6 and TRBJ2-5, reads DAGVTQSPTHLIKTRGQQVTLRCSPKSGHDTVSWYQQALGQGPQFIFQYYEEEERQRGNFPDRFSGHQFPNYSSELNVNALLLGDSALYLCASSLIPGQGGRETQYFGPGTRLLVL.

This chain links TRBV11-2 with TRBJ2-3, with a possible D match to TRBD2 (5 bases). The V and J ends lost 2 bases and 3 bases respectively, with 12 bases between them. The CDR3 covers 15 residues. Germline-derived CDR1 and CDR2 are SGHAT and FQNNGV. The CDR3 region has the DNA TGTGCCAGCAGCTTACGGGGTAGTGGTACAGATACGCAGTATTTT. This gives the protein CASSLRGSGTDTQYF.

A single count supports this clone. This CDR3 reads CASSSTNLGLAGVDEQFF. CDR3 coding DNA: TGTGCCAGCAGCTCGACAAATCTTGGACTAGCGGGAGTAGATGAGCAGTTCTTC. J is TRBJ2-1 and V is TRBV7-6, with TRBD2 matching 13 bases. CDR1 is SGHVS, CDR2 FNYEAQ, per germline. Trimming took 4 bases from V and 8 from J; bases not matched to a gene: 14. The CDR3 is 18 amino acids.

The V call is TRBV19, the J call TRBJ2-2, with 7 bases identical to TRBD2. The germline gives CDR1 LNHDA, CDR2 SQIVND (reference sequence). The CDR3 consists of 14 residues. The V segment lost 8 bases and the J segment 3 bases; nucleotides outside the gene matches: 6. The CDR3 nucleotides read TGTGCCAGTTCCCGGGGGGAGGACACCGGGGAGCTGTTTTTT. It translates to CASSRGEDTGELFF.

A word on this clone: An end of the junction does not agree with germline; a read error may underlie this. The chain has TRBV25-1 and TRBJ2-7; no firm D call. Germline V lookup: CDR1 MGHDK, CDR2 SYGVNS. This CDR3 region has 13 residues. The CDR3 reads CASGDDTTYEQYF. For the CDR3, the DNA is TGTGCCAGCGGTGATGACACAACCTACGAGCAGTACTTC.

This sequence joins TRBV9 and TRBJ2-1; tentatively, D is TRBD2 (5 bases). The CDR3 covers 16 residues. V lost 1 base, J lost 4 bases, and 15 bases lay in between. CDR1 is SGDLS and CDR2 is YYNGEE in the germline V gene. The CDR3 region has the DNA TGTGCCAGCAGCGTACCCCTCGAGCGGAGGTACAATGAGCAGTTCTTC. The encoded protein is CASSVPLERRYNEQFF.

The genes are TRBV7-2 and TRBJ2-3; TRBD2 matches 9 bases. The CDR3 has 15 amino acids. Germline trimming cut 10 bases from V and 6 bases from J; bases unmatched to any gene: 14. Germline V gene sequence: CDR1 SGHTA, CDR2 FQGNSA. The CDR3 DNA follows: TGTGCCACCCAAATAGCGGGAGAGGGGGTGGATACGCAGTATTTT. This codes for CATQIAGEGVDTQYF.